Below are 3 T cell receptor beta chains sequenced from a single sample in a study of regulatory T cells in long-lasting Graves disease. Arm-PCR of CDR3 regions with iRepertoire HTBI primers generated TCR beta libraries. MiXCR was run by TCRdb on the multiplex PCR reads, yielding one entry per CDR3 protein. The sample records 200,000 to 250,000 distinct CDR3 sequences, 20% to 25% being singletons. The time point: newly diagnosed GD, antithyroid drugs for less than 3 months. The authors made the TCR library using RNA they extracted from PBMCs. The sequenced sample was peripheral blood mononuclear cells (PBMCs), obtained at new diagnosis, from a patient treated with antithyroid drugs. These receptors were collected from a female donor with Graves disease.

This chain links TRBV7-9 with TRBJ2-3; D is tentatively TRBD1 or TRBD2 (5 bases each). The CDR3 is made up of 14 amino acids. Trimming pared 0 bases from V and 4 bases from J, leaving 8 bases between. Germline V gene lookup returns CDR1 SEHNR and CDR2 FQNEAQ (reference sequence). This CDR3 is CASSLAQGPDTQYF. CDR3 nucleotide sequence: TGTGCCAGCAGCTTAGCGCAGGGACCAGATACGCAGTATTTT. The variable domain in full, completed from reference TRBV7-9 and TRBJ2-3, reads DTGVSQNPRHKITKRGQNVTFRCDPISEHNRLYWYRQTLGQGPEFLTYFQNEAQLEKSRLLSDRFSAERPKGSFSTLEIQRTEQGDSAMYLCASSLAQGPDTQYFGPGTRLTVL.

This chain links TRBV7-9 with TRBJ2-5, with 11 nucleotides matching TRBD2. Germline V lookup: CDR1 SEHNR, CDR2 FQNEAQ (reference sequence). The CDR3 loop spans 15 amino acids. V trimming: 0 bases; J trimming: 3 bases; junction bases outside the gene matches: 0. The CDR3 DNA reads as TGTGCCAGCAGCTTAGCTAGCGGGAGGGAAGAGACCCAGTACTTC. It yields the protein CASSLASGREETQYF.

This clonotype occurred a few times. The V and J genes are TRBV6-1 and TRBJ2-3; the match to TRBD1 covers 12 bases. V lost 5 bases, J lost 5 bases, and 11 bases stayed unmatched. This CDR3 is 17 amino acids long. Germline V gene sequence: CDR1 MNHNS, CDR2 SASEGT. CDR3 residues: CASSPAGTGGPGDTQYF. The CDR3 nucleotides read TGTGCCAGCAGTCCTGCCGGGACAGGGGGCCCCGGAGATACGCAGTATTTT.